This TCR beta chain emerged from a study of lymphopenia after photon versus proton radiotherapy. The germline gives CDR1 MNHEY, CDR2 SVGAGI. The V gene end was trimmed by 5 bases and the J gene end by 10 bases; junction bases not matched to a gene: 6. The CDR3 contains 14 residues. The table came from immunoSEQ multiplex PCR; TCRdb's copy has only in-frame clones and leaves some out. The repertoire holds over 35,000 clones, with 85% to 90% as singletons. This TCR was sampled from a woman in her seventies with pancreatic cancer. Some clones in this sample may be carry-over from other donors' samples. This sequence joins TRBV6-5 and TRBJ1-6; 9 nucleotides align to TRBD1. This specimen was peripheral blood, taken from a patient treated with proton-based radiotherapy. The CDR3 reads CASSGQGLGSPLHF. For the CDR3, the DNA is TGTGCCAGCAGTGGACAGGGGTTAGGATCACCCCTCCACTTT.